This T cell receptor beta chain was recorded in a study of cytomegalovirus exposure and HLA in healthy donors (dated by TCRdb to about 2017). Background for the entire study: An earlier analysis of approximately 640 of the donors reported 250 to 350 Gb of sequence data and approximately 110 million unique TCR beta sequences from around 200 million T cells. HLA typing covered class I and class II loci at four-digit resolution. The aim of the study was to test whether cataloging public T cell receptors could identify signatures of past pathogen exposure. An early release that covered fewer than 750 HLA-typed donors contained approximately 290 gigabases of sequencing data and tens of millions of unique TCR sequences. The genetic ancestry cluster associated with self-reported Caucasian donors included about 81% of the approximately 410 genotyped donors. Genome-wide SNP genotypes for about 65% of the 666 donors were used in a later genetic analysis, which treated that subset as a discovery cohort. Donor age, sex, ethnicity and CMV serostatus were collected together with the repertoire data. In the later analysis, no new phenotypic data were used to find candidate immune exposures; instead, reliance was placed on TCR beta sequences and their occurrence across donors. Using immunosequencing, the study profiled T cell repertoires from 666 subjects and related those repertoires to cytomegalovirus serostatus. In addition to the first cohort of 666 subjects, a separate validation cohort of 120 different subjects was used. High-throughput TCR immunosequencing, statistical association of individual TCRs with disease status, and machine learning were combined to predict cytomegalovirus infection status. Every discovery cohort repertoire had been produced on one sequencing platform. An earlier analysis of fewer than 750 of the donors used high-throughput TCR beta sequencing to judge whether each TCR beta V gene segment behaved as functional or pseudogenic. In a later analysis, previously published TCR beta repertoires from hundreds of donors were re-analyzed and high-resolution HLA genotyping was added so that TCR occurrence patterns could be studied. The number of typed donors differed by locus: about 629-630 for A, B, C, DRB1 and DQB1; approximately 540 for DQA1; 606 for DPA1; and about 450 for DPB1. On average, around 240,000 unique TCR beta nucleotide sequences were sequenced per donor among several hundred genotyped donors of the cohort, with roughly 18% of those sequences being non-productive. Because of strong linkage in the cohort, five DR-DQ haplotypes were treated as single units for association and clustering.

Results the study describes overall, beyond this receptor: According to a later analysis, most CMV-associated TCR beta chains appeared to be HLA-restricted, and the HLA associations seemed to be driven largely by CMV exposure. In a later genetic analysis, fewer N-insertions in productive TCRs were reported among donors in an Asian-associated ancestry cluster than the approximately 710-donor mean. Because HLA typing was missing for some donors at each locus, association tests included only the typed subset. According to the authors, the approach could potentially be generalized to other disease states and immunological phenotypes. A group of highly shared sequence variants was considered likely to be a technical artifact of the sequencing pipeline. A later analysis found that TCR association rates varied across HLA loci, with DRB1 alleles showing the most associated TCRs and HLA-C alleles the fewest. Presence/absence analyses assumed roughly uniform sequencing depth across donors, an assumption that may not hold. In an earlier analysis of around 500 of the donors, most TCR beta V segments appeared in productive rearrangements about 87% or about 30% of the time, broadly matching IMGT annotations. The classifier was reported to diagnose cytomegalovirus status with high specificity and sensitivity in both the original cohort and the validation cohort. A further reported finding was that TCR beta sequences accurately predicted the HLA-A and HLA-B alleles for most subjects in the first cohort. Compared with equally common non-associated chains, HLA-associated TCR beta chains in a later analysis were more clonally expanded and had lower generation probabilities. Because counts were too low, roughly 17 rarely observed V segments, including chromosome 9 orphons, were left out of the earlier analysis of 500 to 650 of the donors. When HLA alleles, especially DR and DQ, strongly co-occurred, attributing TCR associations to individual alleles was difficult. Correlated functional status among segregating V segments might reflect linkage disequilibrium, but an unknown experimental factor could not be ruled out. A later analysis associated about 16,000 TCR beta sequences with specific HLA alleles at a false discovery rate of 0.05. For the cohort, immune exposure information was limited to CMV serostatus. In a later analysis, several top co-occurrence clusters were reported to appear linked to parvovirus B19, influenza, CMV and Epstein-Barr virus. Most TCR sequences were seen in very few donors, while some public TCRs were found in many individuals. Only TCR beta chains were sequenced in this cohort, and the absence of alpha or paired-chain data limited detectable features. A few of the identified cytomegalovirus-associated TCR beta chains were confirmed in vitro to be specific for cytomegalovirus antigens. The study gave a list of over 150 TCR beta chains associated with cytomegalovirus. A later genetic analysis associated a missense DCLRE1C variant with V-gene and J-gene trimming of TCR beta chains, and an independent cohort replicated the association.

The cohort was made up of several hundred healthy bone marrow donors. At the time of sampling, every cohort member was nominally healthy, though immune exposures that went unrecorded were likely present. The donor tested CMV seropositive and was one of the 289 seropositive cohort members. Each donor provided a peripheral blood sample, and peripheral blood mononuclear cells were used for TCR beta sequencing. The Qiagen DNeasy Blood Extraction Kit was used to extract genomic DNA from the blood cell samples. The method behind the library was the immunoSEQ multiplex PCR assay. A mixture of 60 forward primers for TCR Vbeta segments and 13 reverse primers for TCR Jbeta segments was used in the multiplex PCR. The CDR3 region of rearranged TCR beta genes was amplified from genomic DNA by a multiplex PCR assay. The Illumina HiSeq System was used to sequence the amplified TCR beta libraries as 87-base-pair reads. On the authors' methods: A later analysis tallied around 87 million unique TCR beta chains across the 666 repertoires, and about 10 million of those chains were shared by two or more donors. Raw reads were error-corrected and collapsed into unique sequences by a nearest-neighbor algorithm in which closely related sequences were merged to remove PCR and sequencing errors. CDR3 sequences were aligned to IMGT reference sequences to assign V, D and J gene segments. For a sequence to be retained, a match of at least six nucleotides was required to both a V gene segment and a J gene segment. A rearrangement counted as productive if the CDR3 had no stop codons and remained in frame with V and J, and every other rearrangement counted as non-productive. Following IMGT convention, CDR3 was defined as the stretch from the second conserved V-encoded cysteine up to the conserved J-encoded phenylalanine. The earlier analysis of a few hundred of the donors excluded sequences that lacked an unambiguous match to a single V gene segment. In an earlier analysis of some 590 of the donors, a V segment was called functional when productive rearrangements were above 56.7%, and segregating when the standard deviation between donors exceeded 5%. A statistical classification framework was developed to diagnose cytomegalovirus status using the catalog of TCR beta chain sequences. V and J gene assignment, in a later analysis, came from comparing TCR nucleotide sequences with IMGT/GENE-DB human TR gene sequences. In a later analysis, CDR3 sequences and most-parsimonious VDJ recombination scenarios were assigned using the TCRdist pipeline. A later analysis defined each TCR beta chain by its CDR3 amino acid sequence plus V-gene family, and excluded reads lacking a unique V-gene family. As a way to deal with suspected cross-contamination and a sequencing artifact, a later analysis dropped 450 to 700 nucleotide sequences that were highly shared and had low generation probability. In a later analysis, a clonal expansion index for each public chain was calculated from normalized within-repertoire ranks of inferred template counts. Generation probabilities in a later analysis came from a VDJ recombination model fitted to out-of-frame rearrangements, and those results were checked against IGoR. A later analysis scored TCR-TCR, TCR-HLA and TCR-CMV co-occurrence with hypergeometric tests, applying a repertoire-size bias correction to TCR pairs. In a later analysis, false discovery rates were estimated by permuting HLA or CMV assignments 20 times. A later analysis grouped co-occurring TCRs with DBSCAN, adding TCRdist sequence similarity when clustering within HLA-allele-positive subsets. Repertoires with fewer than 30,000 or more than 120,000 public chains were left out of co-occurrence clustering, as were about five repertoires with anomalous nucleotide sharing. TCRdb retrieved this table from immuneACCESS and kept in-frame rearrangements only. Not all clones are present; in checked studies, unresolved V genes account for under half, and no reason is known for the remainder. V, J and clone size are those of that table, while D and trimming were read from the DNA. The sample data list about 50,000 clones, and around 80% of these were observed just once. 2% to 2.5% of the sample is in the top ten clones.

In the case of this clone: The antigen it recognizes is unknown. No base quality values were provided; no much bigger clone lies one nucleotide off.

The specimen was PBMCs. This clonotype was sampled from a boy aged 5-17 years in good health and CMV-seropositive.

CDR3 sequence: CASSDSFYGQGGNTIYF. In nucleotides, the sequence is TGTGCCAGCAGCGATTCTTTCTATGGACAGGGCGGAAACACCATATATTTT. The V and J segments used are TRBV9 and TRBJ1-3, and TRBD1 aligns with 8 junction nucleotides. The germline V and J ends show losses of 3 bases and 4 bases respectively, and no gene match explains 12 bases of the junction. CDR1 and CDR2 are read off the germline V gene as SGDLS and YYNGEE. Including cysteine and phenylalanine, the CDR3 has 17 amino acids. Just the 51-base CDR3 DNA is kept, in frame starting at base 1.